This T cell receptor beta chain was retrieved from a study of beta chain features in type 1 diabetes. Study observations and caveats: TCRB CDR3s were moderately but significantly shorter in Type 1 diabetes patients in all four CD4+ subsets.

Investigators reverse transcribed all isolated RNA, so they sequenced expressed TCRB transcripts. TCRdb's copy holds only in-frame clones and misses some; the assay was immunoSEQ multiplex PCR. Among 240,000 or so clones listed, 27% were seen once. Note on this clone: The antigen remains undetermined.

Approximately 110 mL of blood, on average, came from one heparinised draw per donor. Trimming cost V 4 bases and J 1 base, with 8 bases left between them. The CDR3 has 13 amino acids. Germline V gene data show CDR1 as SGDLS and CDR2 as YYNGEE. The V call is TRBV9, the J call TRBJ1-1; D is unclear. The source of this sequence is a man younger than 40 in good health. The sequencing input was central memory CD4+ T cells from blood. CDR3 loop: CASSLEGNTEAFF. Written as DNA, the CDR3 is TGTGCCAGCAGCCTCGAGGGGAACACTGAAGCTTTCTTT. The full variable domain, its missing parts supplied by reference TRBV9 and TRBJ1-1, is DSGVTQTPKHLITATGQRVTLRCSPRSGDLSVYWYQQSLDQGLQFLIQYYNGEERAKGNILERFSAQQFPDLHSELNLSSLELGDSALYFCASSLEGNTEAFFGQGTRLTVV.